The clone carrying this TCR beta chain was observed a handful of times. No antigen is known for it. V shed 1 base, J shed 8 bases, and the junction held 6 bases outside the gene matches. Germline loops: CDR1 SGHAT, CDR2 FQNNGV. This CDR3 has 15 residues. The data originate from a study of response to subunit inactivated influenza vaccine. Via MiXCR, TCRdb re-called the RT-PCR reads, giving one row per CDR3 protein. This table holds over 150,000 distinct CDR3 sequences, roughly 10% found once. Overall study results and limits: With each seasonal influenza vaccination, the authors suggested, few new T cells are recruited.

Sequenced material: CD8+ T cells sorted from PBMCs, taken around 2 years after vaccination. The chain joins TRBV11-2 to TRBJ2-1, with 9 bases fitting TRBD2. This sequence was found in a man aged 45 to 70 who received an inactivated influenza vaccine. The CDR3 coding sequence is TGTGCCAGCAGCTTAGGCGGGAGGGCCAGAGATGAGCAGTTCTTC. The encoded protein is CASSLGGRARDEQFF.